These 28 T cell receptor beta chains originate from one sample sequenced in a study of cytomegalovirus exposure and HLA in healthy donors. In the PCR, 60 Vbeta and 13 Jbeta primers were used. Measured with immunoSEQ multiplex PCR; TCRdb has only the in-frame clones, and not every one. The table shows roughly 100,000 clones, with roughly three quarters occurring only once. The sequencing sample was made of PBMCs. These receptors came from a male donor in good health and CMV-seropositive.

The chain carries TRBV7-9 and TRBJ2-5; tentative D call: TRBD1 (6 bases). Germline CDR1 SEHNR, CDR2 FQNEAQ (reference sequence). The CDR3 is made up of 12 amino acids. Trimming took 1 base from V and 10 from J, leaving 10 bases between them. The CDR3 DNA is TGTGCCAGCAGCTTAGACAGGGATGACCAGTACTTC. This translates into CASSLDRDDQYF.

The chain employs TRBV13 and TRBJ1-2; 9 bases are shared with TRBD1. Unmatched junction bases numbered 19, after V lost 0 bases and J lost 8 bases. The CDR3 sequence is 19 residues long. CDR1 is PRHDT and CDR2 is FYEKMQ in the germline V gene (reference sequence). The CDR3 loop reads CASSLGLTGQGIHSLGYTF. The CDR3 DNA reads TGTGCCAGCAGCTTAGGCCTTACGGGACAGGGAATCCACTCTTTGGGCTACACCTTC.

This clone has a single count. This sequence joins TRBV28 and TRBJ1-1; D is perhaps TRBD1 (6 bases). Germline lookup yields CDR1 MDHEN and CDR2 SYDVKM. The V and J ends lost 6 bases and 3 bases respectively, with 17 bases between them. The CDR3 spans 15 residues. In DNA form, the CDR3 reads TGTGCCAGCAGCTCCCCTACAGGGTGGGACACTGAAGCTTTCTTT. This codes for CASSSPTGWDTEAFF.

The rearrangement uses TRBV28 and TRBJ2-1; 7 bases match TRBD1. The CDR3 runs to 13 residues. Germline assignment: CDR1 MDHEN and CDR2 SYDVKM. The junction had 3 bases not matched to a gene; V was cut back by 6 bases and J by 4 bases. In DNA form, the CDR3 reads TGTGCCAGCAGGGTGGACAGGTACAATGAGCAGTTCTTC. Translating gives CASRVDRYNEQFF.

The V call is TRBV7-2, the J call TRBJ2-5; TRBD1 might be the D (6 bases). The V end was cut by 1 base, the J end by 2 bases, with 8 bases between. There are 14 residues in the CDR3. Germline CDR1 SGHTA, CDR2 FQGNSA. CDR3 sequence reads: CASSLGGLQETQYF. The CDR3 DNA sequence: TGTGCCAGCAGCTTAGGGGGGCTTCAAGAGACCCAGTACTTC.

The chain joins TRBV5-4 to TRBJ2-5, with TRBD1 matching over 7 bases. V dropped 4 bases and J dropped 5; count of bases not matched to a gene: 8. The CDR3 sequence is 14 residues long. Looked up from germline, CDR1 is SGHNT and CDR2 is YYREEE (reference sequence). CDR3 in amino acids: CASSKGAGDETQYF. The CDR3 bases are TGTGCCAGCAGCAAGGGGGCTGGGGATGAGACCCAGTACTTC.

The chain recombines TRBV5-1 with TRBJ2-5; 11 nucleotides match TRBD1. Trimming at V came to 0 bases and at J to 4 bases, leaving 2 bases not matched to a gene. The germline CDR1 and CDR2 sequences are SGHRS and YFSETQ. CDR3 length: 15 amino acids. CDR3 residues: CASSLGGTGGETQYF. CDR3 DNA: TGCGCCAGCAGCTTGGGGGGGACAGGGGGAGAGACCCAGTACTTC.

The chain couples TRBV6-6 to TRBJ2-7; possible D gene TRBD1, 6 bases. The CDR3 is 14 residues long. The germline gives CDR1 MNHNY, CDR2 SVGAGI (reference sequence). The V end lost 8 bases, the J end lost 3 bases, and 17 bases lay between the germline ends. CDR3 DNA sequence: TGTGCCAGCGATGACAGGCCCCTGGGCTACGAGCAGTACTTC. It is translated as CASDDRPLGYEQYF.

This rearrangement joins TRBV15 to TRBJ2-7, with D maybe TRBD1 (5 bases). V lost 0 bases and J 2 bases, leaving 11 bases between the germline ends. There are 15 residues in the CDR3. Germline CDR1 is LNHNV and CDR2 is YYDKDF (reference sequence). In DNA, the CDR3 is TGTGCCACCAGCAGAGATCTGACAGTCGCCTACGAGCAGTACTTC. Residues: CATSRDLTVAYEQYF.

The genes are TRBV5-1 and TRBJ2-3; TRBD2 agrees at 8 bases. The CDR3 is made up of 15 amino acids. The V and J ends lost 0 bases and 4 bases, in that order; junction bases with no gene match: 4. Germline CDR1 is SGHRS and CDR2 is YFSETQ. The CDR3 DNA follows: TGCGCCAGCAGCTTGGTAGCGGGAAGGGCAGATACGCAGTATTTT. This sequence encodes CASSLVAGRADTQYF. The full variable domain, rest sourced from reference TRBV5-1 and TRBJ2-3, is KAGVTQTPRYLIKTRGQQVTLSCSPISGHRSVSWYQQTPGQGLQFLFEYFSETQRNKGNFPGRFSGRQFSNSRSEMNVSTLELGDSALYLCASSLVAGRADTQYFGPGTRLTVL.

This sequence joins TRBV7-2 and TRBJ1-3, with 11 bases matching TRBD1. The germline V gene has CDR1 SGHTA and CDR2 FQGNSA. The V segment lost 4 bases and the J segment 4 bases; nucleotides outside the gene matches: 6. This CDR3 is 16 amino acids long. The CDR3 region is CASSYGQGAGGNTIYF. The CDR3 DNA reads TGTGCCAGCAGCTATGGACAGGGGGCGGGGGGAAACACCATATATTTT.

This clone was detected a few times. V and J are TRBV18 and TRBJ2-7; D is uncertain. Between the trimmed V and J ends, which lost 6 bases and 5 bases, there was a span of 5 bases. Germline CDR1 KGHSH, CDR2 LQKENI. CDR3 size: 10 residues. The CDR3 coding sequence is TGTGCCAGCTCCTGTCACGAGCAGTACTTC. This encodes CASSCHEQYF.

The chain combines TRBV4-2 with TRBJ2-7; a weak D match, TRBD1 (7 bases). V lost 3 bases and J 5 bases, leaving 14 bases between the germline ends. Germline lookup yields CDR1 LGHNA and CDR2 YNFKEQ. The CDR3 sequence is 14 residues long. In DNA, the CDR3 is TGTGCCAGCAGCCAGAAGGAGGGGGCCCACGAGCAGTACTTC. Amino acid sequence: CASSQKEGAHEQYF.

This sequence joins TRBV2 and TRBJ2-1; TRBD2 agrees at 7 bases. The CDR3 totals 14 residues. The junction had 9 bases not matched to a gene; V was cut back by 8 bases and J by 5 bases. Germline-derived CDR1 and CDR2 are SNHLY and FYNNEI. The CDR3 loop is CASAFGGINNEQFF. CDR3 coding DNA: TGTGCCAGCGCATTCGGGGGGATAAACAATGAGCAGTTCTTC.

The rearrangement links TRBV30 to TRBJ1-1; no definite D call. V was pared by 1 base and J by 9 bases, with 18 bases between. Per germline, CDR1 GTSNPN and CDR2 SVGIG (reference sequence). The CDR3 is 14 residues long. DNA of the CDR3: TGTGCCTGGAGTGAGAGTGTTCGGAAGACACAAGCTTTCTTT. As protein: CAWSESVRKTQAFF.

The chain has TRBV6-5 and TRBJ2-1; 9 nucleotides align to TRBD1. Losses at the gene ends were 5 bases for V and 0 bases for J; bases not matched to a gene: 2. The CDR3 loop spans 15 amino acids. Germline V gene data show CDR1 as MNHEY and CDR2 as SVGAGI. DNA for the CDR3: TGTGCCAGCAGTGCGGACAGGGGCTCCTACAATGAGCAGTTCTTC. Translation gives CASSADRGSYNEQFF.

This chain links TRBV11-1 with TRBJ1-4; a possible D gene is TRBD1 (6 bases). This CDR3 has 13 amino acids. Germline V gene lookup returns CDR1 SGHAT and CDR2 FQDESV (reference sequence). Between the trimmed V and J ends, which lost 3 bases and 6 bases, there was a span of 8 bases. The CDR3 nucleotides read TGTGCCAGCAGCTTCGAGGGGGATGAAAAACTGTTTTTT. The encoded protein is CASSFEGDEKLFF.

This chain links TRBV19 with TRBJ1-5, with no clear D. The germline V gene encodes CDR1 LNHDA and CDR2 SQIVND (reference sequence). V lost 5 bases and J lost 2, with 13 bases in between. The CDR3 contains 15 residues. Written as DNA, the CDR3 is TGTGCCAGTAGTGCCTCGGGTGGTGGCAATCAGCCCCAGCATTTT. Its translation is CASSASGGGNQPQHF.

The V and J genes are TRBV19 and TRBJ2-1; TRBD2 matches 14 bases. CDR3 length: 15 residues. Germline CDR1 reads LNHDA; CDR2 reads SQIVND (reference sequence). With 4 bases clipped from V and 10 bases from J, the junction kept 6 bases outside the gene matches. This chain's CDR3 is CASSTPGLAGEEQFF. The CDR3 DNA reads as TGTGCCAGTAGTACCCCGGGACTAGCGGGAGAAGAGCAGTTCTTC.

V usage is TRBV28 and J usage is TRBJ2-6; D is unclear. There are 14 residues in the CDR3. Germline loops: CDR1 MDHEN, CDR2 SYDVKM. With 1 base removed from V and 2 bases from J, the gap between germline ends came to 3 bases. CDR3 sequence reads: CASSLSAGANVLTF. The CDR3 bases are TGTGCCAGCAGTTTATCTGCTGGGGCCAACGTCCTGACTTTC.

This chain links TRBV5-6 with TRBJ2-3; perhaps TRBD2 as D (6 bases). The CDR3 spans 15 residues. From germline, CDR1 is SGHDT and CDR2 YYEEEE. Trimming shortened V by 4 bases and J by 2 bases, and 14 bases separated the two germline ends. CDR3 nucleotide sequence: TGTGCCAGCAGCCGTAGGGACTTCCCCACAGATACGCAGTATTTT. Residues: CASSRRDFPTDTQYF.

The gene calls are TRBV7-6 and TRBJ2-2, with 11 bases that match TRBD1. The germline V gene has CDR1 SGHVS and CDR2 FNYEAQ. The CDR3 spans 15 residues. The V gene end was trimmed by 5 bases and the J gene end by 6 bases; junction bases not matched to a gene: 5. CDR3 sequence (DNA): TGTGCCAGCAGCACCAGGACAGGGGGCTCCGGGGAGCTGTTTTTT. Translating it yields CASSTRTGGSGELFF.

The chain couples TRBV25-1 to TRBJ1-2; D gene uncertain. CDR3 length: 13 residues. V lost 4 bases and J 3 bases, leaving 9 bases between the germline ends. Per germline, CDR1 MGHDK and CDR2 SYGVNS. CDR3 DNA: TGTGCCAGCAGTGTTGATACGGACTATGGCTACACCTTC. Encoded protein: CASSVDTDYGYTF.

This chain links TRBV6-5 with TRBJ2-7; D is unclear. Germline CDR1 and CDR2: MNHEY and SVGAGI. The CDR3 has 14 residues. V was clipped by 2 bases and J by 0 bases, with 8 bases between them. This CDR3 reads CASSYTRNSYEQYF. The CDR3, as DNA: TGTGCCAGCAGTTACACCAGGAACTCCTACGAGCAGTACTTC.

This rearrangement joins TRBV14 to TRBJ2-7, with D tentatively TRBD1 (5 bases). The V end was cut by 4 bases, the J end by 5 bases, with 15 bases between. The CDR3 is 14 residues long. Germline CDR1 and CDR2: SGHDN and FVKESK. The CDR3 nucleotides are TGTGCCAGCAGCCCTCAGAGAAGGGGTGACGAGCAGTACTTC. Residues: CASSPQRRGDEQYF.

The table lists this clone with a few counts. The chain carries TRBV5-1 and TRBJ2-5, with D possibly being TRBD1 (6 bases). This CDR3 has 14 amino acids. Germline lookup yields CDR1 SGHRS and CDR2 YFSETQ. V was cut by 1 base and J by 1 base, with 8 bases left in between. CDR3 sequence reads: CASSLTGTQETQYF. The DNA of the CDR3 is TGCGCCAGCAGCTTGACAGGGACCCAAGAGACCCAGTACTTC.

The chain employs TRBV25-1 and TRBJ1-2, with 8 bases matching TRBD1. V was pared by 2 bases and J by 5 bases, with 10 bases of the junction left unmatched. Per germline, CDR1 MGHDK and CDR2 SYGVNS. This CDR3 contains 16 residues. CDR3: CASSERGAGGFYGYTF. CDR3 DNA: TGTGCCAGCAGTGAACGCGGGGCAGGGGGCTTTTATGGCTACACCTTC.

This clone was detected a few times. The rearrangement links TRBV19 to TRBJ1-5, with D unclear. The V end was cut by 11 bases, the J end by 4 bases, with 6 bases between. The CDR3 has 10 amino acids. Looked up from germline, CDR1 is LNHDA and CDR2 is SQIVND (reference sequence). CDR3 nucleotides: TGTGCCGGAGGGAATCAGCCCCAGCATTTT. It is translated as CAGGNQPQHF.